These T cell receptor beta chains were read from a single sample in a study of blood T cell repertoires in COVID-19. Only in-frame clones appear in the TCRdb table, and some are missing; sequencing was by immunoSEQ multiplex PCR. This table has around 20,000 clones, 85% appearing once. Sequenced: peripheral blood. These receptors originate from an older man with acute or convalescent COVID-19. Each CDR3 is given with its conserved first and last residue. D genes are given only for firm matches. A row's size may be missing; if present it is once, few, many or a size class.

J	size	D	V	length	DNA	CDR3
TRBJ2-7	-	-	TRBV7-9	14	TGTGCCAGCAGCCCCCGAGGCAGAATATACGAGCAGTACTTC	CASSPRGRIYEQYF
TRBJ2-5	-	TRBD2	TRBV19	14	TGTGCCAGTAGTATCGGACTAGAGGTGGAGACCCAGTACTTC	CASSIGLEVETQYF
TRBJ1-6	-	TRBD1	TRBV19	15	TGTGCCACCTCGCTCCAGGGACAGGGATCCTCACCCCTCCACTTT	CATSLQGQGSSPLHF
TRBJ1-1	-	-	TRBV4-1	20	TGCGCCAGCAGCCGCTTGATCGGACAGCCAAAGAAGTTTGGGGACACTGAAGCTTTCTTT	CASSRLIGQPKKFGDTEAFF
TRBJ1-2	once	TRBD1	TRBV2	13	TGTGCCACCGCATACGGGACAGGGGATGGCTACACCTTC	CATAYGTGDGYTF
TRBJ2-7	once	TRBD1	TRBV18	13	TGTGCCAGCTCACCAATGGACAGGGCCGAGCAGTACTTC	CASSPMDRAEQYF
TRBJ2-1	once	-	TRBV6-2/TRBV6-3	12	TGTGCCAGCAGTTTAGTGGTTAATGAGCAGTTCTTC	CASSLVVNEQFF
TRBJ1-5	-	-	TRBV30	14	TGTGCCTGGAGTGAAGGGAGGAACAATCAGCCCCAGCATTTT	CAWSEGRNNQPQHF
TRBJ1-1	once	TRBD1	TRBV28	16	TGTGCCAGCAGTCCAACGACAGGGGGACAGAACACTGAAGCTTTCTTT	CASSPTTGGQNTEAFF
TRBJ1-3	-	-	TRBV5-1	15	TGCGCCAGCAGCTTCGACAGAGGGGGAGGAAACACCATATATTTT	CASSFDRGGGNTIYF
TRBJ1-5	few	-	TRBV19	13	TGTGCCAGTACCCTCAGGGGAAATCAGCCCCAGCATTTT	CASTLRGNQPQHF
TRBJ1-1	-	TRBD1	TRBV7-9	17	TGTGCCAGCAGCCGGGGGACAGGGAATCGAATGAACACTGAAGCTTTCTTT	CASSRGTGNRMNTEAFF
TRBJ2-1	-	TRBD2	TRBV11-2	15	TGTGCCAGCAGTTCACTAGCGGGCACCTACAATGAGCAGTTCTTC	CASSSLAGTYNEQFF
TRBJ1-6	-	TRBD1	TRBV30	15	TGTGCCTGGAGCCCACGACAGGGGGCGAATTCACCCCTCCACTTT	CAWSPRQGANSPLHF
TRBJ1-5	-	-	TRBV27	15	TGTGCCAGCAGTTTAGGGACCACAGGGCGGCAGCCCCAGCATTTT	CASSLGTTGRQPQHF